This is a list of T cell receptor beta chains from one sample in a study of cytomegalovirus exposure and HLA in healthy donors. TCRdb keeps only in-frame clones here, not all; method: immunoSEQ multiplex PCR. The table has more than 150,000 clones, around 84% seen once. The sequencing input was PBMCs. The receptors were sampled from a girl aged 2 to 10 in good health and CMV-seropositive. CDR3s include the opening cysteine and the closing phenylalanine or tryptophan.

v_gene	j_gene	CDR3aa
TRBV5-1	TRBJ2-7	CASSRGAGYEQYF
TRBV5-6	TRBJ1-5	CASSQDRGSNQPQHF
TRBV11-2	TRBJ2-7	CASSLGTAYEQYF
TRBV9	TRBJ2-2	CASSVSTGGTGELFF
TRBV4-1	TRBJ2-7	CASSQPGVGQPCEQYF
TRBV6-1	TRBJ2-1	CASRGVTLSYNEQFF
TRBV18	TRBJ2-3	CASSPIQGRNTDTQYF
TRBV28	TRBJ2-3	CASSLSGHWGGTDTQYF
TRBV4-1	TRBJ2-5	CASSQEGSGSQETQYF
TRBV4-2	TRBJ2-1	CASSQDLGSRSGSSYNEQFF
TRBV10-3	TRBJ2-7	CASSGHRGEQYF
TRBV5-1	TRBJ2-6	CASSSYNLAAGANVLTF